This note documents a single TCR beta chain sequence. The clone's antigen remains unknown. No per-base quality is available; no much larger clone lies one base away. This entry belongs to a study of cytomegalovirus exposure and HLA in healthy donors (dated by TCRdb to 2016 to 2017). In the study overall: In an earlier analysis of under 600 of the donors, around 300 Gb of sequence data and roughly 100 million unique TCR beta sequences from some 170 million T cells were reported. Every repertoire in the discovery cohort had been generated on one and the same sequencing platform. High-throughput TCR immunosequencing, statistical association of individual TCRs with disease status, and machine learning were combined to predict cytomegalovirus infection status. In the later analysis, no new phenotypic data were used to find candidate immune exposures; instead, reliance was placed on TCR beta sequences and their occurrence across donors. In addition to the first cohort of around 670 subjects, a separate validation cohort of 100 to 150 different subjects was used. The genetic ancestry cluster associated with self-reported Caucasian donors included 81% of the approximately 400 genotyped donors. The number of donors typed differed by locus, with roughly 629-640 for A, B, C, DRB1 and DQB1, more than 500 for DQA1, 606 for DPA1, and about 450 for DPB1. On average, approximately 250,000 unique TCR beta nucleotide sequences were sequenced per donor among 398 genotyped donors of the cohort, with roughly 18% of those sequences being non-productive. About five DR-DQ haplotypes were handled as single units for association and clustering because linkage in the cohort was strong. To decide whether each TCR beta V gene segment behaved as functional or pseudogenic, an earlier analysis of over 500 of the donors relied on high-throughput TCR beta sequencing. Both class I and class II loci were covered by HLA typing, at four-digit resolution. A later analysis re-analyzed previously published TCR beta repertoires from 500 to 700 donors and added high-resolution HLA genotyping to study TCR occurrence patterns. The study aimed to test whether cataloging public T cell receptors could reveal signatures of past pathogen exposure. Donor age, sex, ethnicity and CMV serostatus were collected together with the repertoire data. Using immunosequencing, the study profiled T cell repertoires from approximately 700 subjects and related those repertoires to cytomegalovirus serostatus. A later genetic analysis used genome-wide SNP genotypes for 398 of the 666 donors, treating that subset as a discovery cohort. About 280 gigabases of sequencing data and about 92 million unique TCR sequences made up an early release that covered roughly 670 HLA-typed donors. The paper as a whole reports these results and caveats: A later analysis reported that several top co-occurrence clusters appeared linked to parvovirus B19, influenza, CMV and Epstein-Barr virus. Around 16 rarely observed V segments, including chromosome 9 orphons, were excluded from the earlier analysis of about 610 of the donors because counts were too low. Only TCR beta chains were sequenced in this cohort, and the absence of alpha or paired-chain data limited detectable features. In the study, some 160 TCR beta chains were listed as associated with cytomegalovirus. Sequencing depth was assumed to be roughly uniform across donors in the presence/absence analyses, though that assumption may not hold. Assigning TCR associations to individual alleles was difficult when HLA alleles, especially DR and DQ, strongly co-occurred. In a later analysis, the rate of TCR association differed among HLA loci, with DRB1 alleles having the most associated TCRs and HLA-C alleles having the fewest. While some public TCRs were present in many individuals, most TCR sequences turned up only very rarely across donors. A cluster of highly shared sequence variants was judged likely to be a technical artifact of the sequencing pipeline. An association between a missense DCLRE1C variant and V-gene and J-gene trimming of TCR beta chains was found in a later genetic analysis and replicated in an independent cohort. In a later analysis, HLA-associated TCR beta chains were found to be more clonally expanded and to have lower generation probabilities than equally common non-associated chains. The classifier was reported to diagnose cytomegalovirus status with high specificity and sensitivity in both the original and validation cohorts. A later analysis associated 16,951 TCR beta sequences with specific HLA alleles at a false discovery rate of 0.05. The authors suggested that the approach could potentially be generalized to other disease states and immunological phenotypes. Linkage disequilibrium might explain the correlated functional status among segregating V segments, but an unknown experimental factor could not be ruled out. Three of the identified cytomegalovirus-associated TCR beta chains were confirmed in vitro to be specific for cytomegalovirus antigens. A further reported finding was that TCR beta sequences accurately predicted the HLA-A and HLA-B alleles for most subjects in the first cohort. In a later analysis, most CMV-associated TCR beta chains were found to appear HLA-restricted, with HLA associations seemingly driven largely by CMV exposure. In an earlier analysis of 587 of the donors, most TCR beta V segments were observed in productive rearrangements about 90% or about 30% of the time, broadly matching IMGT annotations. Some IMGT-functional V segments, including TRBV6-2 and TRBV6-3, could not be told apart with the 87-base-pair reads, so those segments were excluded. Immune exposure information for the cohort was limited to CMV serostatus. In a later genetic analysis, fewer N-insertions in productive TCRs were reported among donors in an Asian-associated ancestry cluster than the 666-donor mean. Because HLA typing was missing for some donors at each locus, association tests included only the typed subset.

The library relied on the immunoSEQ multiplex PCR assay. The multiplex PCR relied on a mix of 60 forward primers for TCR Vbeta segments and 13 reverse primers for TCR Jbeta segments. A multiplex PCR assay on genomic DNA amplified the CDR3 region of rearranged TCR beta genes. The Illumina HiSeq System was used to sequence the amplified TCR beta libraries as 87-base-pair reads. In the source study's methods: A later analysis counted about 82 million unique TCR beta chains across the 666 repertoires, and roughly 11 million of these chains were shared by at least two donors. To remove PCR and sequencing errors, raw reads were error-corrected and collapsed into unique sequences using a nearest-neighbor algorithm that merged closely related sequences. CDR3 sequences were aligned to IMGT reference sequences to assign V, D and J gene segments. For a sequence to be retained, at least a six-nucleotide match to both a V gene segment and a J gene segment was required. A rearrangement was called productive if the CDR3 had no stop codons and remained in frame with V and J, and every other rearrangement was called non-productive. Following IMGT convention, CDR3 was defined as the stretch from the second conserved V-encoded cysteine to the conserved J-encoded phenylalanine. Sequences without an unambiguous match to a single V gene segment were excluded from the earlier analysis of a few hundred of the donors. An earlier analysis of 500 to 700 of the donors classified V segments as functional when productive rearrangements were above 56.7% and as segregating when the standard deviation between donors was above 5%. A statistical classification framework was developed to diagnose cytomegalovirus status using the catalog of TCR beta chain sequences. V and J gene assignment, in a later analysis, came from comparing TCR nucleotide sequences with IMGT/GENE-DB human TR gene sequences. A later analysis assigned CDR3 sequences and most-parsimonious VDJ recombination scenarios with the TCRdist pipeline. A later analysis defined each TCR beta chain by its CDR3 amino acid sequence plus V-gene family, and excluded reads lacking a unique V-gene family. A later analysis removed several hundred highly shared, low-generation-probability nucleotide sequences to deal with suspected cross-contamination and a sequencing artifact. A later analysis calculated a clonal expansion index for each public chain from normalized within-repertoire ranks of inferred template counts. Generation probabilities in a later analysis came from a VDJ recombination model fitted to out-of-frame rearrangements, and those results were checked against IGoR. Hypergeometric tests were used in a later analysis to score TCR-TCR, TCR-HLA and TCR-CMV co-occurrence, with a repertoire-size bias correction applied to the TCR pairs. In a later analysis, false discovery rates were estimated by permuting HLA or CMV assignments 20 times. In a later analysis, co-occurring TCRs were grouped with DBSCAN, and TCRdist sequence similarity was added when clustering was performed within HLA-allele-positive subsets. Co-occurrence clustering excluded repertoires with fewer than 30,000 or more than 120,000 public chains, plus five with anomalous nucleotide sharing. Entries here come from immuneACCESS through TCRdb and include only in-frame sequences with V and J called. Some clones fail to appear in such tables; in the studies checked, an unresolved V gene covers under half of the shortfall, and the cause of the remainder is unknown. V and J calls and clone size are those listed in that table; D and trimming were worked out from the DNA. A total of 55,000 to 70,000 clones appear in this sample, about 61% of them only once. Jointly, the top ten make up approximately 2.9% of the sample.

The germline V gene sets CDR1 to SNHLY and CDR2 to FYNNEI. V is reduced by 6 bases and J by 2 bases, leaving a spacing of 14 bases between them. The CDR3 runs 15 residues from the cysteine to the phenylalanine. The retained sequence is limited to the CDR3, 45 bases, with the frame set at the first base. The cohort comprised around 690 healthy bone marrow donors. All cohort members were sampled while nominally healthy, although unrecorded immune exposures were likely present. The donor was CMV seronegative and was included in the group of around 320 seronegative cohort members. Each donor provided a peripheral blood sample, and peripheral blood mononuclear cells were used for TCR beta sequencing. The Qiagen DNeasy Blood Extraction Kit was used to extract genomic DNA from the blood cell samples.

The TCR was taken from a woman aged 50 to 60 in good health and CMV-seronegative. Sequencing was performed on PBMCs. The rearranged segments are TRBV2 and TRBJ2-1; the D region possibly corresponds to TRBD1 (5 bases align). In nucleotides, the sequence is TGTGCCAGCAGGAAGTCAGGGTCCCCCTACAATGAGCAGTTCTTC. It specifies CASRKSGSPYNEQFF. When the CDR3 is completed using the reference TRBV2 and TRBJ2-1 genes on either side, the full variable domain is EPEVTQTPSHQVTQMGQEVILRCVPISNHLYFYWYRQILGQKVEFLVSFYNNEISEKSEIFDDQFSVERPDGSNFTLKIRSTKLEDSAMYFCASRKSGSPYNEQFFGPGTRLTVL.